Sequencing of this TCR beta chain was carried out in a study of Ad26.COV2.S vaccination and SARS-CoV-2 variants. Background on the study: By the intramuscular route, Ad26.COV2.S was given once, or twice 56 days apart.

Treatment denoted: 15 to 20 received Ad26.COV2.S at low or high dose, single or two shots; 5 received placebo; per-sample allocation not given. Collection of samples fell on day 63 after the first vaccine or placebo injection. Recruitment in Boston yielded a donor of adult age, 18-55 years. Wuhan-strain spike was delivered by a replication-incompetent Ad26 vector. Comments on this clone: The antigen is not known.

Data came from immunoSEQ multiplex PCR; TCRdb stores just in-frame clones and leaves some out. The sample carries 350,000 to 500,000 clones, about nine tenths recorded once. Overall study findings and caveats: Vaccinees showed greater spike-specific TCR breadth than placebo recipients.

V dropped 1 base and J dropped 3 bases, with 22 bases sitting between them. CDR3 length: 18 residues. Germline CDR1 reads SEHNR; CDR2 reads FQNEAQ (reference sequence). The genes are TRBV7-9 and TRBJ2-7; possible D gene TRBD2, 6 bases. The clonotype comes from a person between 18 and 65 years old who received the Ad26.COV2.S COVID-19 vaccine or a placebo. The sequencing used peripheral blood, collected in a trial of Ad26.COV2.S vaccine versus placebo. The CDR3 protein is CASSLVGPGRAGVYEQYF. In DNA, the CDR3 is TGTGCCAGCAGCTTAGTAGGCCCCGGGAGAGCGGGTGTCTACGAGCAGTACTTC. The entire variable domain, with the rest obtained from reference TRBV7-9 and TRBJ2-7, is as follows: DTGVSQNPRHKITKRGQNVTFRCDPISEHNRLYWYRQTLGQGPEFLTYFQNEAQLEKSRLLSDRFSAERPKGSFSTLEIQRTEQGDSAMYLCASSLVGPGRAGVYEQYFGPGTRLTVT.